The source of this T cell receptor beta chain is a study of T-cell reconstitution after alpha-beta-depleted transplantation in children. The library targeted TCRbeta and was prepared with unique molecular identifiers. TCRdb itself ran the PCR reads through MiXCR, one entry per CDR3 protein. The sample has 350,000 to 500,000 distinct CDR3 sequences, roughly two fifths seen once. V was shortened by 0 bases and J by 6 bases, with 7 bases between the two germline ends. This CDR3 contains 13 residues. Germline V gene sequence: CDR1 MNHEY, CDR2 SMNVEV (reference sequence). A few counts support this clonotype.

This receptor was taken from a girl aged 2-15 years with aplastic anemia, due to receive a stem cell transplant. The chain combines TRBV27 with TRBJ2-3; D is unresolved. Sequencing used PBMCs, obtained before TCRalphabeta/CD19-depleted stem cell transplant. CDR3 nucleotides: TGTGCCAGCAGTTTATCGTTCTCGGATACGCAGTATTTT. It translates to CASSLSFSDTQYF.